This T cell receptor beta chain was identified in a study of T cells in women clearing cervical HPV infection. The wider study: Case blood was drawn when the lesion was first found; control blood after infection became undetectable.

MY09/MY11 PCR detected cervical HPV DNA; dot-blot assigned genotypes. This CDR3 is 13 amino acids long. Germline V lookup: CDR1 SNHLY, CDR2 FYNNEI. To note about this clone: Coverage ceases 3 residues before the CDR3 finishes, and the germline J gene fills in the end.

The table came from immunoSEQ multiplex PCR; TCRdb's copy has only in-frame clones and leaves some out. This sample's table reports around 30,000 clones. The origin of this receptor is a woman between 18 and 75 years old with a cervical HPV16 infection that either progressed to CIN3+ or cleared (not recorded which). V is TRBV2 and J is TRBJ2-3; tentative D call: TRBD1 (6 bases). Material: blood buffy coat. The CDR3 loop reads CASKGDSNQPQYF. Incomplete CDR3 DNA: TGTGCCAGCAAGGGGGATTCTAATCAGCCG.